This is a list of T cell receptor beta chains from one sample in a study of cytomegalovirus exposure and HLA in healthy donors. Data came from immunoSEQ multiplex PCR; TCRdb stores just in-frame clones and leaves some out. The top ten clones hold roughly 14% of a sample with about 140,000 clones, roughly two thirds of them seen once. The sequenced sample was PBMCs. Every receptor here comes from a human donor in good health. Each CDR3 is given with its conserved first and last residue. D genes are given only for firm matches. Clone size is stated in some rows and not others, as once, few, many or a class when expanded.

CDR3: CASSLTSGTYEQYF
DNA: TGTGCCAGCAGCTTGACTAGCGGGACCTACGAGCAGTACTTC
size: NA
J: TRBJ2-7
V: TRBV11-2
D: TRBD2

CDR3: CASRSQGHSYNEQFF
DNA: TGTGCCAGCAGATCACAGGGGCACTCCTACAATGAGCAGTTCTTC
size: NA
J: TRBJ2-1
V: TRBV6-1
D: TRBD1

CDR3: CASRQEGVDEKLFF
DNA: TGTGCCAGCAGACAGGAGGGCGTGGACGAAAAACTGTTTTTT
size: NA
J: TRBJ1-4
V: TRBV5-4
D: NA

CDR3: CASSEGTGNEQFF
DNA: TGTGCCAGCAGTGAAGGCACAGGGAATGAGCAGTTCTTC
size: NA
J: TRBJ2-1
V: TRBV6-1
D: NA

CDR3: CASSYGPLGAEQYF
DNA: TGTGCCAGCAGCTACGGGCCCCTTGGGGCCGAGCAGTACTTC
size: NA
J: TRBJ2-7
V: TRBV13
D: NA

CDR3: CAIRRDSANTGELFF
DNA: TGTGCCATCAGGAGGGACAGCGCGAACACCGGGGAGCTGTTTTTT
size: NA
J: TRBJ2-2
V: TRBV10-3
D: TRBD1

CDR3: CASTPLRDSSGGYTF
DNA: TGTGCCAGCACCCCCCTGCGGGACTCCTCAGGAGGCTACACCTTC
size: NA
J: TRBJ1-2
V: TRBV9
D: NA

CDR3: CASSPPTGSNTGELFF
DNA: TGTGCCAGCTCACCACCGACAGGAAGTAACACCGGGGAGCTGTTTTTT
size: NA
J: TRBJ2-2
V: TRBV18
D: NA

CDR3: CASSATSGGYNEQFF
DNA: TGTGCCAGCAGTGCTACTAGCGGGGGCTACAATGAGCAGTTCTTC
size: NA
J: TRBJ2-1
V: TRBV2
D: TRBD2

CDR3: CASSQGLAGPWQFF
DNA: TGCGCCAGCAGCCAAGGACTAGCGGGGCCATGGCAGTTCTTC
size: few
J: TRBJ2-1
V: TRBV4-1
D: TRBD2

CDR3: CASSESGRTEAFF
DNA: TGCGCCAGCAGTGAGTCCGGTCGTACTGAAGCTTTCTTT
size: few
J: TRBJ1-1
V: TRBV10-2
D: NA

CDR3: CSVAGMSSYNEQFF
DNA: TGCAGCGTTGCAGGGATGAGCTCCTACAATGAGCAGTTCTTC
size: NA
J: TRBJ2-1
V: TRBV29-1
D: NA

CDR3: CASSPRGQGYGYTF
DNA: TGTGCCAGCTCACCGAGAGGACAGGGCTATGGCTACACCTTC
size: NA
J: TRBJ1-2
V: TRBV18
D: TRBD1

CDR3: CASSLVSGTYNEQFF
DNA: TGCGCCAGCAGCTTGGTTAGCGGGACCTACAATGAGCAGTTCTTC
size: NA
J: TRBJ2-1
V: TRBV5-1
D: TRBD2

CDR3: CASSSTPSETQYF
DNA: TGTGCCAGCAGCTCTACCCCCTCAGAGACCCAGTACTTC
size: NA
J: TRBJ2-5
V: TRBV7-3
D: NA

CDR3: CASSALSGTDAYEQYF
DNA: TGTGCCAGCAGTGCACTCTCCGGGACAGATGCCTACGAGCAGTACTTC
size: NA
J: TRBJ2-7
V: TRBV2
D: TRBD1

CDR3: CASSYSPGGYEQYF
DNA: TGTGCCAGCAGTTACTCTCCAGGGGGCTACGAGCAGTACTTC
size: NA
J: TRBJ2-7
V: TRBV6-5
D: TRBD1

CDR3: CASSRTGGFNTEAFF
DNA: TGCGCCAGCAGTCGGACAGGGGGCTTTAACACTGAAGCTTTCTTT
size: few
J: TRBJ1-1
V: TRBV4-1
D: TRBD1

CDR3: CASSYSRTYSNQPQHF
DNA: TGTGCCAGCAGTTACTCTCGGACATATAGCAATCAGCCCCAGCATTTT
size: NA
J: TRBJ1-5
V: TRBV6-5
D: NA

CDR3: CASGFDSLNTEAFF
DNA: TGTGCTAGTGGTTTCGACAGTTTGAACACTGAAGCTTTCTTT
size: once
J: TRBJ1-1
V: TRBV12-5
D: NA

CDR3: CASSQSRGIDYGYTF
DNA: TGCGCCAGCAGCCAGTCTCGGGGGATCGACTATGGCTACACCTTC
size: few
J: TRBJ1-2
V: TRBV4-1
D: NA

CDR3: CASSLSTWTGKTDTQYF
DNA: TGTGCCAGCAGTTTATCGACCTGGACAGGGAAGACAGATACGCAGTATTTT
size: NA
J: TRBJ2-3
V: TRBV27
D: TRBD1

CDR3: CASSTGQGRSGANVLTF
DNA: TGCGCCAGCAGCACAGGACAGGGGCGCTCTGGGGCCAACGTCCTGACTTTC
size: NA
J: TRBJ2-6
V: TRBV4-1
D: TRBD1

CDR3: CASSTWNTGELFF
DNA: TGTGCCAGCAGCACATGGAACACCGGGGAGCTGTTTTTT
size: NA
J: TRBJ2-2
V: TRBV5-4
D: NA

CDR3: CSVTDRGSEAFF
DNA: TGCAGCGTCACGGACAGGGGATCTGAAGCTTTCTTT
size: NA
J: TRBJ1-1
V: TRBV29-1
D: TRBD1

CDR3: CASSVGQGASGYTF
DNA: TGCGCCAGCAGCGTCGGACAGGGGGCGTCTGGCTACACCTTC
size: NA
J: TRBJ1-2
V: TRBV5-1
D: TRBD1